The 16 T cell receptor beta chains below all came from one sample that was sequenced in a study of post-analysis software for immune sequencing data. The library was made from cDNA and included unique molecular identifiers. TCRdb fed the PCR reads into MiXCR, producing one record per CDR3 protein. The repertoire has roughly 800,000 distinct CDR3 sequences, less than 35% of them found once; the top ten carry roughly 0.53%. Study-wide results and limits: Five TRBV segments (TRBV5-6, TRBV5-1 and TRBV20-1 among them) occurred more frequently in patients than in controls.

These receptors' targets are unknown. Sequenced input: blood. The receptors were sampled from a girl under 18 with multiple sclerosis.

The CDR3 nucleotides read TGTGCCAGCAAAACAGGGAACACTGAAGCTTTCTTT. Translated: CASKTGNTEAFF. The chain is built from TRBV2 and TRBJ1-1, with TRBD1 as a possible D gene (5 bases). Germline V gene data show CDR1 as SNHLY and CDR2 as FYNNEI. V gave up 7 bases and J gave up 1 base, with 7 bases separating them. This CDR3 is built from 12 residues.

This clonotype was observed a handful of times. V usage is TRBV20-1 and J usage is TRBJ1-5; tentative D call: TRBD1 (6 bases). Germline CDR1 is DFQATT and CDR2 is SNEGSKA (reference sequence). Deletions cut 5 bases from V and 2 bases from J, with 19 bases between. This CDR3 region has 16 residues. In nucleotides, the CDR3 is TGCAGTGCTGACCAGGGGACGACAAGGGGCAATCAGCCCCAGCATTTT. Translating gives CSADQGTTRGNQPQHF.

This clonotype occurred a few times. V gene TRBV4-1 combines with J gene TRBJ2-6; D is undetermined. Deletions cut 3 bases from V and 0 bases from J, with 12 bases between. Germline V gives CDR1 MGHRA, CDR2 YSYEKL. This CDR3 is built from 17 residues. CDR3 sequence reads: CASSHSGSVSGANVLTF. As DNA, the CDR3 is TGCGCCAGCAGCCATTCTGGTTCGGTCTCTGGGGCCAACGTCCTGACTTTC.

This rearrangement joins TRBV9 to TRBJ2-1, with 8 bases identical to TRBD2. Looked up from germline, CDR1 is SGDLS and CDR2 is YYNGEE. The junction had 10 bases not matched to a gene; V was cut back by 0 bases and J by 2 bases. This CDR3 contains 18 residues. The CDR3 DNA is TGTGCCAGCAGCGTAGCCCCCCTCCTAGCGGGCGCCTACAATGAGCAGTTCTTC. It is translated as CASSVAPLLAGAYNEQFF.

The chain has TRBV5-6 and TRBJ2-7; D assignment may be TRBD1 or TRBD2 (5 bases each). The germline CDR1 and CDR2 sequences are SGHDT and YYEEEE. The ends were cut back, 4 bases at V and 0 bases at J, with 11 bases in the middle. CDR3 length: 14 amino acids. The CDR3: CASSPGRRSYEQYF. In DNA form, the CDR3 reads TGTGCCAGCAGCCCGGGACGCCGCTCCTACGAGCAGTACTTC.

This sequence joins TRBV28 and TRBJ2-1; 8 nucleotides line up with TRBD1. The germline V gene has CDR1 MDHEN and CDR2 SYDVKM. The CDR3 is 13 amino acids. The J segment lost 5 bases and the V segment lost 6 bases, leaving 3 bases of the junction unmatched. The CDR3 DNA sequence: TGTGCCAGCAGCAGGGGGCTGAACAATGAGCAGTTCTTC. This encodes CASSRGLNNEQFF.

This clonotype was found a few times. The chain uses TRBV7-9 and TRBJ2-3; perhaps TRBD2 as D (6 bases). Per germline, CDR1 SEHNR and CDR2 FQNEAQ (reference sequence). The CDR3 covers 12 residues. V shed 4 bases and J shed 6 bases, with 8 bases lying between them. Written as DNA, the CDR3 is TGTGCCAGCAGCTGGGGGGTTGATACGCAGTATTTT. Amino acid sequence: CASSWGVDTQYF.

This chain links TRBV20-1 with TRBJ1-2; a weak D match, TRBD1 (5 bases). The CDR3 totals 15 residues. With 6 bases removed from V and 5 bases from J, the gap between germline ends came to 22 bases. CDR1 DFQATT and CDR2 SNEGSKA come from the germline V gene (reference sequence). The CDR3 DNA is TGCAGTGCCAAAAAGCCCTCTGCCAGGGCTTATGGCTACACCTTC. Translating it yields CSAKKPSARAYGYTF.

This clonotype turned up a few times. The chain is built from TRBV6-2 or TRBV6-3 and TRBJ2-7, with D perhaps matching TRBD2 (6 bases). Per germline, CDR1 MNHEY and CDR2 SVGEGT. Trimming left V 6 bases short and J 6 bases short, with 18 bases between. This CDR3 spans 14 amino acids. CDR3 region: CASSTLRGRGEQYF. As DNA, the CDR3 is TGTGCCAGCAGCACCTTACGCGGGCGGGGCGAGCAGTACTTC.

This clonotype was seen only a few times. V and J are TRBV20-1 and TRBJ2-1, with a weak D call TRBD2 (6 bases). This CDR3 is 14 amino acids long. V was shortened by 3 bases and J by 4 bases, with 13 bases between the two germline ends. Germline V CDR1 and CDR2: DFQATT, SNEGSKA (reference sequence). The CDR3 DNA reads as TGCAGTGCTAGCCCGACGGGACTGTACAATGAGCAGTTCTTC. Its translation is CSASPTGLYNEQFF.

J is TRBJ1-1 and V is TRBV29-1; TRBD1 matches at 9 bases. CDR1 is SQVTM, CDR2 ANQGSEA, per germline. This CDR3 is built from 14 residues. The V and J ends lost 7 bases and 3 bases, in that order; junction bases with no gene match: 9. CDR3 sequence: CSATTGGGYTEAFF. As DNA, the CDR3 is TGCAGCGCTACTACAGGGGGCGGATACACTGAAGCTTTCTTT.

V gene TRBV7-2 combines with J gene TRBJ2-5; D possibly uses TRBD1 or TRBD2 (5 bases each). The CDR3 extends over 15 amino acids. Trimming left V 5 bases short and J 5 bases short, with 18 bases between. The V gene's germline CDR1 is SGHTA and CDR2 FQGNSA. CDR3 region: CASSPPGRAWETQYF. The CDR3 DNA follows: TGTGCCAGCAGCCCCCCGGGACGGGCATGGGAGACCCAGTACTTC.

This clonotype came up a few times. The chain uses TRBV3-1 and TRBJ2-2, with TRBD2 matching over 10 bases. The junction had 8 bases not matched to a gene; V was cut back by 2 bases and J by 5 bases. Per the germline V gene, CDR1 is LGHDT and CDR2 is YNNKEL (reference sequence). The CDR3 covers 17 residues. Written as DNA, the CDR3 is TGTGCCAGCAGCCAAACCCGGACTAGCGGTTGGACCGGGGAGCTGTTTTTT. This gives the protein CASSQTRTSGWTGELFF.

This clonotype was counted a few times. DNA for the CDR3: TGTGCCAGCGAGGGTGTAGGGTCGCAAGAGACCCAGTACTTC. Protein sequence: CASEGVGSQETQYF. The J gene is TRBJ2-5, the V gene TRBV28; TRBD2 might be the D (5 bases). V was cut by 8 bases and J by 2 bases, with 15 bases left in between. The CDR3 extends over 14 amino acids. Germline CDR1 is MDHEN and CDR2 is SYDVKM. The whole variable domain, remainder taken from reference TRBV28 and TRBJ2-5, is DVKVTQSSRYLVKRTGEKVFLECVQDMDHENMFWYRQDPGLGLRLIYFSYDVKMKEKGDIPEGYSVSREKKERFSLILESASTNQTSMYLCASEGVGSQETQYFGPGTRLLVL.

The J gene is TRBJ2-7, the V gene TRBV7-2; 7 bases line up with TRBD2. This CDR3 has 17 amino acids. Trimming at V came to 1 base and at J to 0 bases, leaving 9 bases not matched to a gene. CDR1 and CDR2 (germline): SGHTA, FQGNSA. The CDR3 DNA sequence: TGTGCCAGCAGCTTAGGTAGCGGGCCTCCCCTCTCCTACGAGCAGTACTTC. Translated, it gives CASSLGSGPPLSYEQYF. The full variable domain, its missing parts supplied by reference TRBV7-2 and TRBJ2-7, is GAGVSQSPSNKVTEKGKDVELRCDPISGHTALYWYRQSLGQGLEFLIYFQGNSAPDKSGLPSDRFSAERTGGSVSTLTIQRTQQEDSAVYLCASSLGSGPPLSYEQYFGPGTRLTVT.

The chain has TRBV27 and TRBJ2-5; 13 bases are shared with TRBD2. CDR1 is MNHEY and CDR2 is SMNVEV in the germline V gene (reference sequence). The V and J ends lost 5 bases and 11 bases, in that order; junction bases with no gene match: 11. CDR3 length: 15 residues. The CDR3, as DNA: TGTGCCAGCAGTCTACTAGCGGGAGGGCTCTGGGGGCAGTACTTC. It is translated as CASSLLAGGLWGQYF.